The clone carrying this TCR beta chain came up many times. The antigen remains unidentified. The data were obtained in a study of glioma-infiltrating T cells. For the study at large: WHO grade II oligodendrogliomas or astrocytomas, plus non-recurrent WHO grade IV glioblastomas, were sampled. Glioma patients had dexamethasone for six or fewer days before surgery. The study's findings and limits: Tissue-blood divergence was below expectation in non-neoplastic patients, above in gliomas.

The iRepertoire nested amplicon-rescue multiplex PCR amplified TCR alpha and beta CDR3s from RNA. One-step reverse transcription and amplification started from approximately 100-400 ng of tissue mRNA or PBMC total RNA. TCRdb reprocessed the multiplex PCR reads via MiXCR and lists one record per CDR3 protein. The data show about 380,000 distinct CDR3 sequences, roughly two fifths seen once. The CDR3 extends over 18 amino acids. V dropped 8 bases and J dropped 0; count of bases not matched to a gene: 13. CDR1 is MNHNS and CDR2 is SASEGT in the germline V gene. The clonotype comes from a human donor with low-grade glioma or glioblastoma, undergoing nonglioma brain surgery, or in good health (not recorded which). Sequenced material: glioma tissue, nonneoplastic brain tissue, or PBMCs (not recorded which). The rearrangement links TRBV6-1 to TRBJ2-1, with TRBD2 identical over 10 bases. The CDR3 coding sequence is TGTGCCAGCCGGCCTCGGGGGGCTAGCGGGAGCTCCTACAATGAGCAGTTCTTC. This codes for CASRPRGASGSSYNEQFF.